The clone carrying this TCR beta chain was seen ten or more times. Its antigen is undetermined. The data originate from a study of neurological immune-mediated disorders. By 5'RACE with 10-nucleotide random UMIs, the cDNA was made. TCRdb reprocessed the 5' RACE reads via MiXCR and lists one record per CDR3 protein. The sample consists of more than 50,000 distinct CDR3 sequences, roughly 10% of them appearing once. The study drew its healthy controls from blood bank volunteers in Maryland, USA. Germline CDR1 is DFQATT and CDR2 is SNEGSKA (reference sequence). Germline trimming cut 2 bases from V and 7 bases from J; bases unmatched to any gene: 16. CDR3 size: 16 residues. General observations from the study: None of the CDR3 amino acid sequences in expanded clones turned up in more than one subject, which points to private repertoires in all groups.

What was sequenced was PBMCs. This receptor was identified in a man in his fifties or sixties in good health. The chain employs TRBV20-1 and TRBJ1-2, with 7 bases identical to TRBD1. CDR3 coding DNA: TGCAGTGCTAGACTAGGGGGCGCTTCGACCTTATTTGGCTACACCTTC. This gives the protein CSARLGGASTLFGYTF.